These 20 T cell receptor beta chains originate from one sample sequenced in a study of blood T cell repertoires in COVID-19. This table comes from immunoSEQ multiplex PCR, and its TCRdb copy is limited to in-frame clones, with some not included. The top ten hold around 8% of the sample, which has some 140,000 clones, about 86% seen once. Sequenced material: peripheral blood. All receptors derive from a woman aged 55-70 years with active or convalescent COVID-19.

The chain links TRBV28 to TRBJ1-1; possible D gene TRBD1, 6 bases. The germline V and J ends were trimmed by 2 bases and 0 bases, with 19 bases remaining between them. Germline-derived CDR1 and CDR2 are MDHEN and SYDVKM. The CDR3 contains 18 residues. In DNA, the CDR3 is TGTGCCAGCAGTTTACTACAGGGTACCTTTACCGTGAACACTGAAGCTTTCTTT. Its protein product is CASSLLQGTFTVNTEAFF.

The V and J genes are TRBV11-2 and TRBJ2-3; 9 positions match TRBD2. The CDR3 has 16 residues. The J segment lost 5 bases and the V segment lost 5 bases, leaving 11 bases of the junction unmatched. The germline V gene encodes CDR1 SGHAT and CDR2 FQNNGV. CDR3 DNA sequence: TGTGCCAGCAGCGTCTCCTTAGCGGGGGCGGGAGATACGCAGTATTTT. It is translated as CASSVSLAGAGDTQYF.

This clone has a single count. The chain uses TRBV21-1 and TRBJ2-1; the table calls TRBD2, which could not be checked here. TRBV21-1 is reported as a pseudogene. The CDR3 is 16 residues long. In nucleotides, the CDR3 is TGTGCCAGCAGCAAAGGGGCTAGCGGGATTGACAATGAGCAGTTCTTC. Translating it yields CASSKGASGIDNEQFF.

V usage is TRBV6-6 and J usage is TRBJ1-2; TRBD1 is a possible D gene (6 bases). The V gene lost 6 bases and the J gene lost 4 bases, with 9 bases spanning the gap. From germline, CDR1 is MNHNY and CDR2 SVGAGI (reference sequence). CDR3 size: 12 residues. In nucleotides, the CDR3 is TGTGCCAGCAGCGCGACAGGCTATGGCTACACCTTC. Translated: CASSATGYGYTF.

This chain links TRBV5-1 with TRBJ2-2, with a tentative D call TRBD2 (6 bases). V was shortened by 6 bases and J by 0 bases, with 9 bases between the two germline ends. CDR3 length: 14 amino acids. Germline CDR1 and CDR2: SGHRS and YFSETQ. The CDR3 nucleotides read TGCGCCAGCAAGGAGGGAACGAACACCGGGGAGCTGTTTTTT. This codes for CASKEGTNTGELFF. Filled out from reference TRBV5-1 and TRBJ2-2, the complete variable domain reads KAGVTQTPRYLIKTRGQQVTLSCSPISGHRSVSWYQQTPGQGLQFLFEYFSETQRNKGNFPGRFSGRQFSNSRSEMNVSTLELGDSALYLCASKEGTNTGELFFGEGSRLTVL.

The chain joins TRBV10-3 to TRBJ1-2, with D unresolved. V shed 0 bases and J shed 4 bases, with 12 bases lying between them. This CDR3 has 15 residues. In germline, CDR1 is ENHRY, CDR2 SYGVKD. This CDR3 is CAISESSEYGYGYTF. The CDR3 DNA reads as TGTGCCATCAGTGAGTCGAGCGAGTACGGCTATGGCTACACCTTC.

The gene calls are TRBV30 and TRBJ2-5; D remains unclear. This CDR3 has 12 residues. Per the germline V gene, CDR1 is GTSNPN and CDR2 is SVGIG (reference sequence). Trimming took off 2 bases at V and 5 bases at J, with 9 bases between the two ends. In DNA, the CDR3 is TGTGCCTGGAGTCCATCGGAGGAGACCCAGTACTTC. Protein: CAWSPSEETQYF.

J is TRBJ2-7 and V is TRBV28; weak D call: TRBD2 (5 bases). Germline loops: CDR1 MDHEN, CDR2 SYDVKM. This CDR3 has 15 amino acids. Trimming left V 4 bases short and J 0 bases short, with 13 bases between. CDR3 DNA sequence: TGTGCCAGCAGTTCCCCAGCGGCCGCCTCCTACGAGCAGTACTTC. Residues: CASSSPAAASYEQYF. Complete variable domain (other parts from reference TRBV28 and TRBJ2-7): DVKVTQSSRYLVKRTGEKVFLECVQDMDHENMFWYRQDPGLGLRLIYFSYDVKMKEKGDIPEGYSVSREKKERFSLILESASTNQTSMYLCASSSPAAASYEQYFGPGTRLTVT.

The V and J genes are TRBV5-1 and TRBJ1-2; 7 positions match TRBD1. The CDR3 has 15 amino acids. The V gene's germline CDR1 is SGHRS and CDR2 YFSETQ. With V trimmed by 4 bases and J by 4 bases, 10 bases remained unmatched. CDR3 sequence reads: CASSLTPGGLYGYTF. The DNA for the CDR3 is TGCGCCAGCAGCCTCACGCCAGGGGGACTCTATGGCTACACCTTC.

CDR3 sequence (DNA): TGTGCCAGCAGCGTAGGGACAGGGACATTGGGAGGGTCACCCCTCCACTTT. Protein sequence: CASSVGTGTLGGSPLHF. The V and J genes are TRBV9 and TRBJ1-6, with 8 bases lining up with TRBD1. With V trimmed by 0 bases and J by 10 bases, 12 bases remained unmatched. The V gene's germline CDR1 is SGDLS and CDR2 YYNGEE. The CDR3 runs to 17 residues.

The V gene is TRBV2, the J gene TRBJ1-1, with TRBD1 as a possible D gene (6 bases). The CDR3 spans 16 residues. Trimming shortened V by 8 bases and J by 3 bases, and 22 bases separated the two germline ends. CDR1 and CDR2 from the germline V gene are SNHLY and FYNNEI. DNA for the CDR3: TGTGCCAGCTTGCATGGGACATCCAAGAAGGACACTGAAGCTTTCTTT. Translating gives CASLHGTSKKDTEAFF.

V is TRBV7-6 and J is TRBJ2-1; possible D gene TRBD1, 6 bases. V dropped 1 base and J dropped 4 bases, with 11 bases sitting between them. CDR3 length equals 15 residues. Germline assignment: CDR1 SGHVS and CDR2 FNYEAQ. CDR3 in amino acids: CASSLGGGLYNEQFF. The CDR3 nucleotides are TGTGCCAGCAGCTTAGGAGGGGGTTTATACAATGAGCAGTTCTTC.

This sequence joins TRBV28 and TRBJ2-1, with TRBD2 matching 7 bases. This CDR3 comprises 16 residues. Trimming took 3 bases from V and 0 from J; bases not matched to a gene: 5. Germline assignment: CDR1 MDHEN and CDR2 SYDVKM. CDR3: CASSLGEGGSYNEQFF. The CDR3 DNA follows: TGTGCCAGCAGTTTGGGGGAGGGTGGCTCCTACAATGAGCAGTTCTTC.

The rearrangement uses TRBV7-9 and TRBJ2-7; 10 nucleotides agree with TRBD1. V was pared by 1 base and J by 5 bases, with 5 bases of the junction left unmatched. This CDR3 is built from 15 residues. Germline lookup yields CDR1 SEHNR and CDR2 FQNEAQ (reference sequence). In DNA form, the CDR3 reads TGTGCCAGCAGCTTAGTATCCGGGACAGGGGACGAGCAGTACTTC. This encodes CASSLVSGTGDEQYF. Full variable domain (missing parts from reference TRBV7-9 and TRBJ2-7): DTGVSQNPRHKITKRGQNVTFRCDPISEHNRLYWYRQTLGQGPEFLTYFQNEAQLEKSRLLSDRFSAERPKGSFSTLEIQRTEQGDSAMYLCASSLVSGTGDEQYFGPGTRLTVT.

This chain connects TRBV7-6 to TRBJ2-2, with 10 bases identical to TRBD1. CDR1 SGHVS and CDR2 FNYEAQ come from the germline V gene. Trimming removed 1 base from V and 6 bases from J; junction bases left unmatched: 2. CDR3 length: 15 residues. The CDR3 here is CASSLGGQGAGELFF. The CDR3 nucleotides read TGTGCCAGCAGCTTAGGTGGACAGGGGGCCGGGGAGCTGTTTTTT.

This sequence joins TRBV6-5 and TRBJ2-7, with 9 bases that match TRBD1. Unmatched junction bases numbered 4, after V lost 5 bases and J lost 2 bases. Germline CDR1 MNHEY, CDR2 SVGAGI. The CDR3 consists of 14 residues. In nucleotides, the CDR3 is TGTGCCAGCAGTCGGGGGACAGGGACCTACGAGCAGTACGTC. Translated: CASSRGTGTYEQYV.

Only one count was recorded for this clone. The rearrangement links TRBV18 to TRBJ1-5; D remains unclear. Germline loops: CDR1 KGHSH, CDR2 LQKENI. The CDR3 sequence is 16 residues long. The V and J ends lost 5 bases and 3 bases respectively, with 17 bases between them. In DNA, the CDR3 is TGTGCCAGCTCAACCGGGGAACGGATCTTCAATCAGCCCCAGCATTTT. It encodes CASSTGERIFNQPQHF.

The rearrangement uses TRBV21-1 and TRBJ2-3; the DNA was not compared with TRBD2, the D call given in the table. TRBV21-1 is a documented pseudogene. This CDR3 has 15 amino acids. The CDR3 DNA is TGTGCCAGCAGCAGACTAGCGGGGGTTCGGGATACGCAGTATTTT. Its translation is CASSRLAGVRDTQYF.

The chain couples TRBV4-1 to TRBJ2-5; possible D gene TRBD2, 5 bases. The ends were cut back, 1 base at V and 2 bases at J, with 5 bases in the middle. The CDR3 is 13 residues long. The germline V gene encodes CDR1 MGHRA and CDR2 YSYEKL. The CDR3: CASSQGGQETQYF. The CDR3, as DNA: TGCGCCAGCAGCCAAGGAGGGCAAGAGACCCAGTACTTC.

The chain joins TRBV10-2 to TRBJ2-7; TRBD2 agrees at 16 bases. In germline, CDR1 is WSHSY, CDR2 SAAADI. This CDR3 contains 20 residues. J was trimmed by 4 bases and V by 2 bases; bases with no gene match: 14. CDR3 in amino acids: CASSEGPYTGGLAGGYEQYF. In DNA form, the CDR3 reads TGCGCCAGCAGTGAGGGGCCGTACACAGGGGGACTAGCGGGAGGGTACGAGCAGTACTTC.